These 27 T cell receptor beta chains came from one sample sequenced in a study of response to subunit inactivated influenza vaccine. TCRdb used MiXCR to reprocess the RT-PCR reads, holding one entry per CDR3 protein. The top ten clones hold less than 9% of a sample with 600,000 to 850,000 distinct CDR3 sequences, approximately 14% of them seen once. The source was PBMCs from blood, collected less than 15 days before vaccination. The receptors were sampled from a man aged 50-59 years who received an inactivated influenza vaccine.

This sequence joins TRBV5-1 and TRBJ1-1; D is unresolved. Germline CDR1 reads SGHRS; CDR2 reads YFSETQ. V gave up 2 bases and J gave up 11 bases, with 16 bases separating them. CDR3 length: 13 amino acids. In DNA, the CDR3 is TGCGCCAGCAGCTTCGACGCTCCGGAAGGCGCTTTCTTT. It codes for CASSFDAPEGAFF.

V usage is TRBV5-4 and J usage is TRBJ2-2, with TRBD2 matching over 10 bases. Germline trimming cut 2 bases from V and 5 bases from J; bases unmatched to any gene: 18. Germline V gives CDR1 SGHNT, CDR2 YYREEE (reference sequence). CDR3 length equals 20 residues. CDR3 sequence (DNA): TGTGCCAGCAGCTTAGGCTTCGTGTGGCTAGCGGGGGCGGAGACCGGGGAGCTGTTTTTT. Its translation: CASSLGFVWLAGAETGELFF.

This clonotype has only a few counts. The V and J genes are TRBV21-1 and TRBJ2-5; the table's D call, TRBD1, was not checked against the DNA. TRBV21-1 is labeled a pseudogene. CDR3 length equals 15 residues. The CDR3: CASSYRTGKQETQYF. Here the CDR3 DNA reads TGTGCCAGCAGCTACCGGACAGGGAAACAAGAGACCCAGTACTTC.

This chain connects TRBV7-9 to TRBJ2-1; 10 nucleotides align to TRBD2. The CDR3 covers 17 residues. From germline, CDR1 is SEHNR and CDR2 FQNEAQ (reference sequence). V gave up 1 base and J gave up 0 bases; unmatched junction bases: 3. CDR3 nucleotide sequence: TGTGCCAGCAGCTTAGGGACTAGCGGTTACTCCTACAATGAGCAGTTCTTC. Encoded protein: CASSLGTSGYSYNEQFF. Complete variable domain (other parts from reference TRBV7-9 and TRBJ2-1): DTGVSQNPRHKITKRGQNVTFRCDPISEHNRLYWYRQTLGQGPEFLTYFQNEAQLEKSRLLSDRFSAERPKGSFSTLEIQRTEQGDSAMYLCASSLGTSGYSYNEQFFGPGTRLTVL.

The chain couples TRBV6-5 to TRBJ1-3; tentatively, D is TRBD1 (5 bases). The CDR3 spans 16 residues. CDR1 and CDR2 (germline): MNHEY, SVGAGI. Trimming took 0 bases from V and 4 from J, leaving 13 bases between them. This chain's CDR3 is CASSYSAGTRGNTIYF. As DNA, the CDR3 is TGTGCCAGCAGTTACTCGGCAGGGACTAGAGGAAACACCATATATTTT.

This clonotype was detected only a few times. The chain employs TRBV11-2 and TRBJ2-2; the D gene is possibly TRBD1 (6 bases). The CDR3 is made up of 14 amino acids. Trimming stripped 4 bases from V and 5 bases from J, with 11 bases between. The V gene's germline CDR1 is SGHAT and CDR2 FQNNGV. The CDR3 sequence is CASSSRGSTGELFF. The CDR3 DNA is TGTGCCAGCAGCTCCAGGGGCTCGACCGGGGAGCTGTTTTTT.

In regard to this clonotype: Given a much more abundant clone one base away, this may be a read error. This chain connects TRBV11-2 to TRBJ1-4; possible D gene TRBD1, 5 bases. The CDR3 has 14 residues. CDR1 and CDR2 (germline): SGHAT, FQNNGV. The CDR3 region is CASGLGDLNEKLFF. CDR3 DNA sequence: TGTGCCAGCGGCTTAGGGGACCTTAATGAAAAACTGTTTTTT.

In its sample, this clonotype was seen a few times. The J gene is TRBJ2-7, the V gene TRBV6-2 or TRBV6-3; 12 bases line up with TRBD2. This CDR3 is built from 16 residues. Germline values: CDR1 MNHEY, CDR2 SVGEGT. J was trimmed by 2 bases and V by 0 bases; bases with no gene match: 2. The CDR3 sequence is CASSYSTSGGPYEQYF. The DNA of the CDR3 is TGTGCCAGCAGTTACTCGACTAGCGGGGGCCCCTACGAGCAGTACTTC.

This rearrangement joins TRBV11-1 to TRBJ2-1, with D perhaps matching TRBD2 (6 bases). CDR3 length: 18 residues. Trimming stripped 2 bases from V and 9 bases from J, with 26 bases between. From germline, CDR1 is SGHAT and CDR2 FQDESV (reference sequence). CDR3 in amino acids: CASSLITPLSGGDGEQFF. The CDR3, as DNA: TGTGCCAGCAGCTTAATTACCCCCCTTAGCGGAGGGGACGGTGAGCAGTTCTTC.

V gene TRBV20-1 combines with J gene TRBJ2-5, with D possibly TRBD1 on 5 matching bases. The CDR3 sequence is 16 residues long. CDR1 is DFQATT, CDR2 SNEGSKA, per germline (reference sequence). Trimming removed 0 bases at V and 4 bases at J, with 18 bases between. The CDR3 sequence is CSARDVRQTVGETQYF. The CDR3 region has the DNA TGCAGTGCTAGAGATGTTAGACAGACAGTCGGAGAGACCCAGTACTTC.

The rearrangement links TRBV11-3 to TRBJ2-3; the match to TRBD2 covers 9 bases. V was clipped by 2 bases and J by 5 bases; unmatched bases: 8. CDR1 is SGHNT and CDR2 is YENEEA in the germline V gene. This CDR3 has 16 residues. This CDR3 reads CASSLYGRAGGDTQYF. CDR3 sequence (DNA): TGTGCCAGCAGCTTATACGGAAGAGCGGGAGGAGATACGCAGTATTTT. Full variable domain (missing parts from reference TRBV11-3 and TRBJ2-3): EAGVVQSPRYKIIEKKQPVAFWCNPISGHNTLYWYLQNLGQGPELLIRYENEEAVDDSQLPKDRFSAERLKGVDSTLKIQPAELGDSAVYLCASSLYGRAGGDTQYFGPGTRLTVL.

The V and J genes are TRBV29-1 and TRBJ2-2; 8 bases align to TRBD1. The CDR3 covers 15 residues. The germline V gene encodes CDR1 SQVTM and CDR2 ANQGSEA. Losses at the gene ends were 2 bases for V and 4 bases for J; bases not matched to a gene: 6. In DNA, the CDR3 is TGCAGCGTTGAACAGGGGGCGCGGGGCACCGGGGAGCTGTTTTTT. It is translated as CSVEQGARGTGELFF.

The chain links TRBV6-1 to TRBJ1-4, with 7 bases lining up with TRBD1. The germline V gene has CDR1 MNHNS and CDR2 SASEGT. V lost 5 bases, J lost 8 bases, and 14 bases stayed unmatched. The length of the CDR3 is 16 residues. CDR3 amino acids: CASSPSPTGRPEKLFF. In DNA, the CDR3 is TGTGCCAGCAGTCCCTCCCCGACAGGGAGACCAGAAAAACTGTTTTTT.

This clonotype was detected only a few times. The J gene is TRBJ2-1, the V gene TRBV10-3; TRBD1 matches at 9 bases. Germline V CDR1 and CDR2: ENHRY, SYGVKD. CDR3 size: 15 residues. V gave up 5 bases and J gave up 8 bases; unmatched junction bases: 10. CDR3 sequence (DNA): TGTGCCATCAGTCCTATACAGGGGGCCTATCATGAGCAGTTCTTC. This codes for CAISPIQGAYHEQFF.

This clonotype was seen more than once but under ten times. The rearrangement uses TRBV4-3 and TRBJ1-3; TRBD1 matches at 7 bases. There are 17 residues in the CDR3. In germline, CDR1 is LGHNA, CDR2 YSLEER. V trimming: 3 bases; J trimming: 0 bases; junction bases outside the gene matches: 8. CDR3 amino acids: CASSQSDRRFSGNTIYF. The DNA for the CDR3 is TGCGCCAGCAGCCAGTCGGACAGGAGATTCTCTGGAAACACCATATATTTT.

The chain joins TRBV9 to TRBJ2-7; 7 bases are shared with TRBD1. There are 15 residues in the CDR3. Losses at the gene ends were 0 bases for V and 0 bases for J; bases not matched to a gene: 3. CDR1 is SGDLS and CDR2 is YYNGEE in the germline V gene. The CDR3: CASSVGDRSSYEQYF. CDR3 DNA sequence: TGTGCCAGCAGCGTAGGGGACAGAAGCTCCTACGAGCAGTACTTC.

This chain uses TRBV20-1 with TRBJ1-5, with 7 bases matching TRBD1. The CDR3 sequence is 15 residues long. V trimming: 1 base; J trimming: 3 bases; junction bases outside the gene matches: 6. Germline assignment: CDR1 DFQATT and CDR2 SNEGSKA (reference sequence). This chain's CDR3 is CSARVGTDLNQPQHF. The CDR3 DNA reads as TGCAGTGCTAGAGTAGGGACAGACCTCAATCAGCCCCAGCATTTT.

The chain employs TRBV7-9 and TRBJ2-1; D is ambiguous. CDR1 is SEHNR, CDR2 FQNEAQ, per germline (reference sequence). The CDR3 extends over 14 amino acids. V lost 0 bases to trimming and J lost 6 bases, with 9 bases between them. The CDR3 region has the DNA TGTGCCAGCAGCTTAGCCCTTTCCCCCAATGAGCAGTTCTTC. Its protein product is CASSLALSPNEQFF.

This clonotype was found a few times. This chain links TRBV30 with TRBJ1-2; 9 bases map to TRBD1. The CDR3 consists of 14 residues. V was pared by 3 bases and J by 5 bases, with 7 bases of the junction left unmatched. Germline V CDR1 and CDR2: GTSNPN, SVGIG (reference sequence). Here the CDR3 DNA reads TGTGCCTGGAGGCATCAGGGACAGGGTTATGGCTACACCTTC. Translation gives CAWRHQGQGYGYTF.

This clonotype was seen a few times. V is TRBV18 and J is TRBJ2-7; 7 bases map to TRBD2. The CDR3 is 15 residues long. Germline-derived CDR1 and CDR2 are KGHSH and LQKENI. Losses at the gene ends were 1 base for V and 2 bases for J; bases not matched to a gene: 5. In DNA form, the CDR3 reads TGTGCCAGCTCACCACTTGACGGACTAGCCTACGAGCAGTACTTC. It yields the protein CASSPLDGLAYEQYF.

This clonotype was counted between two and nine times. The rearrangement links TRBV6-2 or TRBV6-3 to TRBJ2-1, with 7 bases fitting TRBD2. Germline loops: CDR1 MNHEY, CDR2 SVGEGT. After removal of 6 bases from V and 11 bases from J, the junction contained 10 bases not matched to a gene. The CDR3 totals 13 residues. The CDR3 DNA is TGTGCCAGCAGACCCGGGGGGATCCCGAAGCAGTTCTTC. Amino acid sequence: CASRPGGIPKQFF.

This clonotype showed up just a few times. The chain couples TRBV25-1 to TRBJ2-5; the match to TRBD2 covers 7 bases. V trimming: 1 base; J trimming: 4 bases; junction bases outside the gene matches: 6. The CDR3 totals 15 residues. The germline gives CDR1 MGHDK, CDR2 SYGVNS. The CDR3 DNA reads TGTGCCAGCAGTGAATCTGGGGTAGCGGGAGAGACCCAGTACTTC. It translates to CASSESGVAGETQYF.

There are a few counts of this clonotype. This rearrangement joins TRBV6-2 or TRBV6-3 to TRBJ2-3; possible D gene TRBD2, 6 bases. Trimming removed 6 bases at V and 2 bases at J, with 12 bases between. Germline CDR1 is MNHEY and CDR2 is SVGEGT. This CDR3 has 14 amino acids. The CDR3 DNA reads as TGTGCCAGCAGCCACGGGAGTACCACAGATACGCAGTATTTT. It encodes CASSHGSTTDTQYF.

The table lists this clonotype with a few counts. The J gene is TRBJ1-1, the V gene TRBV6-5; the D is unclear. V lost 4 bases and J 2 bases, leaving 14 bases between the germline ends. The CDR3 is 15 amino acids. Per the germline V gene, CDR1 is MNHEY and CDR2 is SVGAGI. The CDR3 nucleotides read TGTGCCAGCAGTTTTTATGTAGGCGCCAACACTGAAGCTTTCTTT. Translation gives CASSFYVGANTEAFF.

V and J are TRBV10-3 and TRBJ2-3; TRBD2 matches at 9 bases. This CDR3 region has 14 residues. V was pared by 10 bases and J by 0 bases, with 5 bases of the junction left unmatched. In germline, CDR1 is ENHRY, CDR2 SYGVKD. In DNA form, the CDR3 reads TGTGCCACATGGGGGACTAGCAGCACAGATACGCAGTATTTT. Encoded protein: CATWGTSSTDTQYF.

This clonotype was recorded many times. The chain's CDR3 is CATGQGSIQYF. The CDR3 region has the DNA TGTGCCACCGGTCAGGGGTCCATTCAGTACTTC. The chain uses TRBV24-1 and TRBJ2-4; D possibly corresponds to TRBD1 (6 bases). V dropped 9 bases and J dropped 9 bases, with 11 bases sitting between them. Germline V gene data show CDR1 as KGHDR and CDR2 as SFDVKD. The CDR3 extends over 11 amino acids.

This clonotype was counted only a few times. The V gene is TRBV5-1, the J gene TRBJ2-7; no clear D gene. Trimming stripped 2 bases from V and 2 bases from J, with 17 bases between. Germline lookup yields CDR1 SGHRS and CDR2 YFSETQ. The CDR3 is 16 amino acids. Here the CDR3 reads CASSLTLERITYEQYF. DNA of the CDR3: TGCGCCAGCAGCTTAACACTTGAACGAATTACCTACGAGCAGTACTTC.